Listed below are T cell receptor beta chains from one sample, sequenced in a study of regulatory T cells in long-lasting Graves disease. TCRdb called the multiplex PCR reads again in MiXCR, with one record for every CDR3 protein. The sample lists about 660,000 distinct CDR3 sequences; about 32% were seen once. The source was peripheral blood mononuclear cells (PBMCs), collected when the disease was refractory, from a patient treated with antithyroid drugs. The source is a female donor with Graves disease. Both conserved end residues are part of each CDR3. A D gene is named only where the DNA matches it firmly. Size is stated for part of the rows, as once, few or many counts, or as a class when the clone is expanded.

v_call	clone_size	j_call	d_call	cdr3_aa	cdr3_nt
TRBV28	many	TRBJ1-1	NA	CVTRTLAEAFF	TGTGTGACTAGAACGTTGGCTGAAGCTTTCTTT
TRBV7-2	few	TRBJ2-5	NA	CASNLFRGARSGTQYF	TGTGCCAGCAACCTCTTCAGGGGAGCAAGAAGCGGGACCCAGTACTTC
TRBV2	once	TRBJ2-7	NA	CASSSNGHVEQYF	TGTGCCAGCAGTTCAAATGGACACGTCGAGCAGTACTTC
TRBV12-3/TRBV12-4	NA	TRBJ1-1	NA	CASRRSYTEAFF	TGTGCCAGCAGGCGGTCGTACACTGAAGCTTTCTTT
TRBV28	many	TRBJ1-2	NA	CASSLTDLGTPTLTRGYTF	TGTGCCAGCAGTTTGACCGACCTCGGGACGCCGACTCTAACCCGGGGCTACACCTTC
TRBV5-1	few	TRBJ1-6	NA	CASSRGQPTGESPLHF	TGCGCCAGCAGCCGCGGACAGCCTACGGGGGAATCACCCCTCCACTTT
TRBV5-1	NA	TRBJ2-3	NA	CASSYGHSTDTQYF	TGCGCCAGCAGCTATGGACATAGCACAGATACGCAGTATTTT
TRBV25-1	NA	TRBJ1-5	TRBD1	CASSPTRTGGNQPQHF	TGTGCCAGCAGTCCAACTAGGACAGGGGGCAATCAGCCCCAGCATTTT
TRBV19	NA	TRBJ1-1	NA	CASLPTENTEAFF	TGTGCCAGTCTGCCGACCGAGAACACTGAAGCTTTCTTT
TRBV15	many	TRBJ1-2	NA	CATSRAGLGYGYTF	TGTGCCACCAGCAGAGCAGGGCTGGGCTATGGCTACACCTTC
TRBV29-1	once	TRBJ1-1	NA	CSVEVLGSRTEAFF	TGCAGCGTTGAAGTCCTGGGAAGCAGAACTGAAGCTTTCTTT
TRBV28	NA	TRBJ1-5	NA	CASSWGFNQPQHF	TGTGCCAGCAGTTGGGGTTTCAATCAGCCCCAGCATTTT
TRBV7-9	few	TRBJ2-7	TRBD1	CASSYDRGEGEQYF	TGTGCCAGCAGCTACGACAGGGGAGAGGGCGAGCAGTACTTC
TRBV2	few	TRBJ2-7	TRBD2	CASSERSGSTYEQYF	TGTGCCAGCAGTGAAAGAAGCGGGAGTACTTACGAGCAGTATTTC
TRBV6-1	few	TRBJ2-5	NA	CASSETLDTQETQYF	TGTGCCAGCAGTGAAACCCTAGATACCCAAGAGACCCAGTACTTC
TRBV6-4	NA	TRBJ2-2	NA	CASSDSANTGELFF	TGTGCCAGCAGTGACTCAGCCAACACCGGGGAGCTGTTTTTT
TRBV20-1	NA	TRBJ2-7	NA	CSARASGFREQYF	TGCAGTGCTAGAGCCTCGGGATTTAGGGAGCAGTACTTC
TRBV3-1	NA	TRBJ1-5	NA	CASSHGGRGQPQHF	TGTGCCAGCAGCCACGGGGGGCGCGGGCAGCCCCAGCATTTT
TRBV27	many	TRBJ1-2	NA	CASSFIAGTGANYGYTF	TGTGCCAGCAGCTTTATTGCCGGGACTGGAGCTAACTATGGCTACACCTTC
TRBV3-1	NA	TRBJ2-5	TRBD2	CASSQDAGTSYGTQYF	TGTGCCAGCAGCCAAGACGCCGGGACTAGCTACGGGACCCAGTACTTC
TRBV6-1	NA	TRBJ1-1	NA	CASSDVAGGTF	NA
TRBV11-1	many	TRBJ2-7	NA	CASSDEYEQYF	TGTGCCAGCAGCGATGAATACGAGCAGTACTTC
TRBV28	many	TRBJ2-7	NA	CASSLLEQAFSGQYF	TGTGCCAGCAGTTTATTGGAGCAGGCCTTCTCTGGGCAGTACTTC
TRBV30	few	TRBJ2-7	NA	CAWSVRRVEQYF	TGTGCCTGGAGTGTACGCAGGGTCGAGCAGTACTTC
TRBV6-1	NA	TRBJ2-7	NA	CASTRDRTGPYEQYF	TGTGCCAGCACTAGAGACAGGACGGGGCCGTACGAGCAGTACTTC
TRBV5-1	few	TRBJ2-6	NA	CASSLDAGSGANVLTF	TGCGCCAGCAGCTTGGACGCAGGGTCTGGGGCCAACGTCCTGACTTTC
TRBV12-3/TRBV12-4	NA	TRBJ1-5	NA	CASSQPTGFSNQPQHF	TGTGCCAGCAGTCAACCTACAGGGTTTAGCAATCAGCCCCAGCATTTT
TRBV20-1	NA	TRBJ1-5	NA	CSALGQVNQPQHF	TGCAGTGCTCTCGGCCAGGTCAATCAGCCCCAGCATTTT
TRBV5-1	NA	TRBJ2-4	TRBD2	CASSLVGNRGDIQYF	TGCGCCAGCAGCTTGGTCGGGAATCGGGGGGACATTCAGTACTTC
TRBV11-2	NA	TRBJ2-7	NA	CASSLEFRGSPYEQYF	TGTGCCAGCAGCCTAGAATTCAGAGGGAGCCCCTACGAGCAGTACTTC
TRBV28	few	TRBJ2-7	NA	CASTAPWTDSYEQYF	TGTGCCAGCACCGCGCCCTGGACGGACTCCTACGAGCAGTACTTC
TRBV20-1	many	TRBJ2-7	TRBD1	CSAAGQGEREQYF	TGCAGTGCAGCGGGACAGGGGGAGCGCGAGCAGTACTTC
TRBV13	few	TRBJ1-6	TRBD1	CASSMGQADSPLHF	TGTGCCAGCAGCATGGGACAGGCGGATTCACCCCTCCACTTT
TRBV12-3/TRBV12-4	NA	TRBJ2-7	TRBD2	CASSRSGLAGETYEQYF	TGTGCCAGCAGTCGCTCCGGACTAGCGGGAGAGACCTACGAGCAGTACTTC
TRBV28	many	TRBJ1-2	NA	CASSLSGFNYGYTF	TGTGCCAGCAGTTTATCCGGTTTCAACTATGGCTACACCTTC
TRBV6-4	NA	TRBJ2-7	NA	CASSDPRVTGNEQYF	TGTGCCAGCAGTGACCCCAGAGTCACAGGGAACGAGCAGTACTTC
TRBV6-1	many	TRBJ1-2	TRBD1	CASSTGADRGHHGYTF	TGTGCCAGCAGTACGGGGGCCGACAGGGGGCATCATGGCTACACCTTC
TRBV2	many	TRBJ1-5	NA	CASTRDSNQPQHF	TGTGCCAGCACGAGAGATAGCAATCAGCCCCAGCATTTT
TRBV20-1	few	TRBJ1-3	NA	CSAPDRFRSGNTIYF	TGCAGTGCTCCCGACAGGTTTCGCTCTGGAAACACCATATATTTT
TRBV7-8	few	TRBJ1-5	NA	CASTLFAGRNQPQHF	TGTGCCAGCACCCTCTTTGCGGGGCGCAATCAGCCCCAGCATTTT
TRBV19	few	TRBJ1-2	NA	CASSITTSTAFNYGYTF	TGTGCCAGTAGTATTACTACGTCGACGGCATTTAACTATGGCTACACCTTC